The 21 T cell receptor beta chains listed next were all sequenced from one sample in a study of T cell responses to AZD1222 COVID-19 vaccine. The repertoire was sequenced with immunoSEQ multiplex PCR; TCRdb's copy has only in-frame clones and lacks some. The repertoire holds about 150,000 clones, with around 89% as singletons. The sequenced sample was peripheral blood, obtained on day 0 of AZD1222 vaccination. The receptors here all came from an adult in good health.

This chain connects TRBV7-9 to TRBJ2-7, with D possibly being TRBD2 (5 bases). The CDR3 is 14 amino acids. V lost 1 base and J 7 bases, leaving 14 bases between the germline ends. Per the germline V gene, CDR1 is SEHNR and CDR2 is FQNEAQ (reference sequence). The CDR3 region is CASSLGGSKGEQYF. DNA of the CDR3: TGTGCCAGCAGCTTAGGAGGGTCGAAAGGGGAGCAGTACTTC.

Here the CDR3 DNA reads TGTGCCAGTAGTATCCGGACAGGGAACCAGCCCCAGCATTTT. Protein sequence: CASSIRTGNQPQHF. The V and J genes are TRBV19 and TRBJ1-5; 8 bases agree with TRBD1. This CDR3 spans 14 amino acids. Germline-derived CDR1 and CDR2 are LNHDA and SQIVND (reference sequence). V lost 3 bases and J lost 7; bases outside the gene matches: 5.

V gene TRBV20-1 combines with J gene TRBJ1-1, with D unclear. Germline loops: CDR1 DFQATT, CDR2 SNEGSKA (reference sequence). V was cut by 3 bases and J by 1 base, with 9 bases left in between. This CDR3 is 13 amino acids long. The CDR3 DNA is TGCAGTGCTAGTGGTGTGGAGAACACTGAAGCTTTCTTT. Translation gives CSASGVENTEAFF.

The rearrangement joins TRBV5-1 to TRBJ1-6; 10 bases line up with TRBD1. The germline V gene encodes CDR1 SGHRS and CDR2 YFSETQ. The junction had 9 bases not matched to a gene; V was cut back by 3 bases and J by 9 bases. This CDR3 contains 16 residues. The CDR3 reads CASSWEGQGSSSPLHF. DNA for the CDR3: TGCGCCAGCAGCTGGGAGGGACAGGGGTCGAGTTCACCCCTCCACTTT.

This clone was observed a single time. The chain couples TRBV5-1 to TRBJ2-3, with 9 bases identical to TRBD2. The CDR3 is 16 amino acids. The J segment lost 0 bases and the V segment lost 1 base, leaving 3 bases of the junction unmatched. Germline lookup yields CDR1 SGHRS and CDR2 YFSETQ. In DNA, the CDR3 is TGCGCCAGCAGCTTGTGGCGGGGGGGTAGCACAGATACGCAGTATTTT. Translating it yields CASSLWRGGSTDTQYF. Based on the CDR3 plus reference TRBV5-1 and TRBJ2-3, the full variable domain is KAGVTQTPRYLIKTRGQQVTLSCSPISGHRSVSWYQQTPGQGLQFLFEYFSETQRNKGNFPGRFSGRQFSNSRSEMNVSTLELGDSALYLCASSLWRGGSTDTQYFGPGTRLTVL.

The chain carries TRBV7-2 and TRBJ1-6; D is unresolved. Per the germline V gene, CDR1 is SGHTA and CDR2 is FQGNSA. With 5 bases removed from V and 2 bases from J, the gap between germline ends came to 13 bases. This CDR3 comprises 16 residues. The CDR3 here is CASSEDGPTYNSPLHF. The CDR3 nucleotides are TGTGCCAGCAGCGAGGACGGACCAACCTATAATTCACCCCTCCACTTT.

The chain carries TRBV28 and TRBJ1-2; D unclear. V shed 6 bases and J shed 2 bases, with 10 bases lying between them. Germline CDR1 reads MDHEN; CDR2 reads SYDVKM. This CDR3 has 13 amino acids. Here the CDR3 reads CASSQTVNYGYTF. The CDR3 coding sequence is TGTGCCAGCAGCCAAACAGTAAACTATGGCTACACCTTC.

The chain employs TRBV4-2 and TRBJ2-3; a weak D match, TRBD2 (7 bases). There are 16 residues in the CDR3. Germline values: CDR1 LGHNA, CDR2 YNFKEQ. Trimming pared 1 base from V and 0 bases from J, leaving 11 bases between. For the CDR3, the DNA is TGTGCCAGCAGCCAAGTGGGGGGGGCTAGCACAGATACGCAGTATTTT. This codes for CASSQVGGASTDTQYF.

The chain has TRBV27 and TRBJ2-1; D is unclear. The CDR3 loop spans 14 amino acids. Deletions cut 5 bases from V and 2 bases from J, with 10 bases between. In germline, CDR1 is MNHEY, CDR2 SMNVEV (reference sequence). The CDR3 coding sequence is TGTGCCAGCAGTATTAATGGCGCCTACAATGAGCAGTTCTTC. Amino acids: CASSINGAYNEQFF.

This sequence joins TRBV19 and TRBJ1-6, with D tentatively TRBD1 (5 bases). The CDR3 is 14 residues long. The V end lost 11 bases, the J end lost 6 bases, and 17 bases lay between the germline ends. CDR1 LNHDA and CDR2 SQIVND come from the germline V gene (reference sequence). CDR3 loop: CASTPGGSNSPLHF. The CDR3 bases are TGTGCCTCTACTCCCGGGGGATCTAATTCACCCCTCCACTTT.

The chain couples TRBV29-1 to TRBJ2-1, with D perhaps matching TRBD1 (5 bases). The CDR3 runs 13 residues. Germline-derived CDR1 and CDR2 are SQVTM and ANQGSEA. V was pared by 4 bases and J by 8 bases, with 15 bases between. The CDR3, as DNA: TGCAGCGTTGGGCCCCAGGGTTACGATGAGCAGTTCTTC. Amino acid sequence: CSVGPQGYDEQFF.

This chain joins TRBV3-1 (or the pseudogene TRBV3-2) and TRBJ2-2; TRBD1 might be the D (6 bases). There are 14 residues in the CDR3. Germline assignment: CDR1 LGHDT and CDR2 YNNKEL (reference sequence). V dropped 1 base and J dropped 4 bases, with 7 bases sitting between them. As DNA, the CDR3 is TGTGCCAGCAGCCAAGTGACAGGCACCGGGGAGCTGTTTTTT. Its protein product is CASSQVTGTGELFF.

The gene calls are TRBV7-9 and TRBJ2-2, with TRBD1 matching 9 bases. From germline, CDR1 is SEHNR and CDR2 FQNEAQ (reference sequence). The V and J ends lost 6 bases and 2 bases, in that order; junction bases with no gene match: 13. This CDR3 region has 18 residues. CDR3 DNA sequence: TGTGCCAGCAGTCCTCAGCAATCGGACAGGGGTAACACCGGGGAGCTGTTTTTT. Residues: CASSPQQSDRGNTGELFF.

The chain has TRBV4-1 and TRBJ1-1; perhaps TRBD1 as D (5 bases). The germline V gene encodes CDR1 MGHRA and CDR2 YSYEKL. This CDR3 has 15 residues. V lost 1 base and J 2 bases, leaving 11 bases between the germline ends. The CDR3 sequence: CASSQAWGGNTEAFF. The CDR3 DNA sequence: TGCGCCAGCAGCCAAGCATGGGGGGGTAACACTGAAGCTTTCTTT.

The rearrangement uses TRBV9 and TRBJ2-2; 9 bases match TRBD2. This CDR3 region has 16 residues. Looked up from germline, CDR1 is SGDLS and CDR2 is YYNGEE. J lost 0 bases, V lost 1 base, and 1 base had no gene match. For the CDR3, the DNA is TGTGCCAGCAGCGTAAGCGGGGGGCCGAACACCGGGGAGCTGTTTTTT. Its translation: CASSVSGGPNTGELFF.

This chain connects TRBV2 to TRBJ2-3; D is possibly TRBD2 (5 bases). Germline lookup yields CDR1 SNHLY and CDR2 FYNNEI. This CDR3 is 13 amino acids long. Trimming removed 6 bases at V and 1 base at J, with 8 bases between. The CDR3 nucleotides are TGTGCCAGCAGACTAGATCGCACAGATACGCAGTATTTT. Amino acids: CASRLDRTDTQYF. The whole variable domain, filled in from reference TRBV2 and TRBJ2-3, reads EPEVTQTPSHQVTQMGQEVILRCVPISNHLYFYWYRQILGQKVEFLVSFYNNEISEKSEIFDDQFSVERPDGSNFTLKIRSTKLEDSAMYFCASRLDRTDTQYFGPGTRLTVL.

The chain couples TRBV3-1 (or the pseudogene TRBV3-2) to TRBJ1-2, with 8 positions matching TRBD1. The V gene's germline CDR1 is LGHDT and CDR2 YNNKEL (reference sequence). V was pared by 0 bases and J by 6 bases, with 6 bases of the junction left unmatched. The CDR3 is 15 residues long. The CDR3 region is CASSQDWSGGDGYTF. In DNA form, the CDR3 reads TGTGCCAGCAGCCAAGATTGGTCAGGGGGCGATGGCTACACCTTC.

This clone was observed once. The rearrangement links TRBV19 to TRBJ2-5; maybe TRBD2 (6 bases). Trimming removed 8 bases at V and 4 bases at J, with 11 bases between. This CDR3 is built from 12 residues. The germline V gene encodes CDR1 LNHDA and CDR2 SQIVND (reference sequence). Here the CDR3 DNA reads TGTGCCAGTGGAGGAGGGCCAGAGACCCAGTACTTC. It yields the protein CASGGGPETQYF.

This chain joins TRBV19 and TRBJ2-3, with TRBD1 identical over 9 bases. The V gene end was trimmed by 5 bases and the J gene end by 1 base; junction bases not matched to a gene: 4. CDR1 and CDR2 (germline): LNHDA, SQIVND (reference sequence). CDR3 size: 15 residues. CDR3 sequence (DNA): TGTGCCAGTAGTTCCACAGGGGGCCGCACAGATACGCAGTATTTT. As protein: CASSSTGGRTDTQYF.

The rearrangement links TRBV29-1 to TRBJ2-3; TRBD2 is a possible D gene (6 bases). Looked up from germline, CDR1 is SQVTM and CDR2 is ANQGSEA. Trimming shortened V by 3 bases and J by 2 bases, and 9 bases separated the two germline ends. The CDR3 extends over 13 amino acids. CDR3 sequence: CSVDRGITDTQYF. The DNA of the CDR3 is TGCAGCGTTGATCGGGGGATCACAGATACGCAGTATTTT.

This chain connects TRBV11-1 to TRBJ1-1; 7 bases agree with TRBD1. V gave up 5 bases and J gave up 7 bases; unmatched junction bases: 4. The germline gives CDR1 SGHAT, CDR2 FQDESV (reference sequence). The CDR3 extends over 12 amino acids. The CDR3 here is CASSQGTVEAFF. CDR3 nucleotides: TGTGCCAGCAGCCAAGGGACAGTTGAAGCTTTCTTT.